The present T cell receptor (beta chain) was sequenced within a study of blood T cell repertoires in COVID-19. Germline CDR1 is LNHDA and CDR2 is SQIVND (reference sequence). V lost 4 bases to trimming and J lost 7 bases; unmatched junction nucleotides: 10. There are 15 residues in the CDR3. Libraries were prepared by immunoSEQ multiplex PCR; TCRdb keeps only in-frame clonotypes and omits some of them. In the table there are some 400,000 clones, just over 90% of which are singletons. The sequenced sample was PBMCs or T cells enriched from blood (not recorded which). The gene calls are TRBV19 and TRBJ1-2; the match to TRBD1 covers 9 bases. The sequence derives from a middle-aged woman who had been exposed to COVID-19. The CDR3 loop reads CASSNPGQGGGGYTF. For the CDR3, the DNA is TGTGCCAGTAGTAACCCGGGACAGGGCGGTGGTGGCTACACCTTC.